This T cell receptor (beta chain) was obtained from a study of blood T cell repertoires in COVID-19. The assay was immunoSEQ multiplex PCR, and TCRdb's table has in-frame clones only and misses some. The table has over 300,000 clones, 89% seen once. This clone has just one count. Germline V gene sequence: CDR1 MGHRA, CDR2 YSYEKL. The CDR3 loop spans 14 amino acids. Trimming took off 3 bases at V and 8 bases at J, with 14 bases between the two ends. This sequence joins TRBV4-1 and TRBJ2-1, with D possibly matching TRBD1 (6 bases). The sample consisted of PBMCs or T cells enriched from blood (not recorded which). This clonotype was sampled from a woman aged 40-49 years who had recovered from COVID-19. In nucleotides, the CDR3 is TGCGCCAGCAGCCAGCCGACAGGTCACCATGAGCAGTTCTTC. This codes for CASSQPTGHHEQFF.